These 28 T cell receptor beta chains were all obtained from the same sample, sequenced in a study of shared clonotypes between healthy human individuals. Some clones are missing from TCRdb's copy, which holds only in-frame ones; the method was immunoSEQ multiplex PCR. The profile shows about 2.2 million clones, over 85% of them singletons. Naive CD8 cells lacked CD45RO, underwent positive selection for CCR7 and left out terminally differentiated effector memory CD45RA+ cells. Sequenced input: naive CD8+ T cells from PBMCs. The source is a man younger than 35 in good health. Some clones in this sample may be carry-over from other donors' samples.

The V call is TRBV27, the J call TRBJ2-7; TRBD1 or TRBD2 may be the D gene (7 bases each). Germline loops: CDR1 MNHEY, CDR2 SMNVEV (reference sequence). Trimming took 6 bases from V and 7 from J, leaving 16 bases between them. The CDR3 runs to 13 residues. The CDR3 here is CASSAGGAGEQYF. For the CDR3, the DNA is TGTGCCAGCAGCGCAGGGGGGGCTGGGGAGCAGTACTTC.

CDR3 in DNA: TGTGCCAGCAGCTTAGAGGGGGAACGGGAACTGTTTTTT. Its protein product is CASSLEGERELFF. The chain has TRBV7-9 and TRBJ1-4; the D gene is possibly TRBD1 (6 bases). V was cut by 1 base and J by 12 bases, with 12 bases left in between. Germline-derived CDR1 and CDR2 are SEHNR and FQNEAQ (reference sequence). The CDR3 contains 13 residues.

Notes on this clone: Different DNA sequences within this sample yield the same CDR3. The V and J genes are TRBV9 and TRBJ2-5, with 8 bases matching TRBD1. The germline gives CDR1 SGDLS, CDR2 YYNGEE. Trimming removed 0 bases from V and 5 bases from J; junction bases left unmatched: 6. The CDR3 consists of 15 residues. Written as DNA, the CDR3 is TGTGCCAGCAGCGTAGGTCAGGGGGCAGGGGAGACCCAGTACTTC. This codes for CASSVGQGAGETQYF.

The V call is TRBV4-1, the J call TRBJ2-1; no clear D. Trimming stripped 1 base from V and 8 bases from J, with 9 bases between. The CDR3 has 13 amino acids. From germline, CDR1 is MGHRA and CDR2 YSYEKL. The CDR3 nucleotides read TGCGCCAGCAGCCAAGGGGTCGGCGATGAGCAGTTCTTC. Translating gives CASSQGVGDEQFF.

The chain joins TRBV18 to TRBJ1-4; TRBD1 might be the D (6 bases). There are 18 residues in the CDR3. The germline CDR1 and CDR2 sequences are KGHSH and LQKENI. V lost 0 bases and J lost 0, with 14 bases in between. Written as DNA, the CDR3 is TGTGCCAGCTCACCACCCGGACAGATTAGTTCAACTAATGAAAAACTGTTTTTT. Its protein is CASSPPGQISSTNEKLFF. Looking up the rest from reference TRBV18 and TRBJ1-4 gives the full variable domain: NAGVMQNPRHLVRRRGQEARLRCSPMKGHSHVYWYRQLPEEGLKFMVYLQKENIIDESGMPKERFSAEFPKEGPSILRIQQVVRGDSAAYFCASSPPGQISSTNEKLFFGSGTQLSVL.

The rearrangement joins TRBV7-9 to TRBJ2-3; D might be TRBD1 (6 bases). Germline CDR1 reads SEHNR; CDR2 reads FQNEAQ (reference sequence). The CDR3 consists of 15 residues. The V and J ends lost 5 bases and 0 bases respectively, with 12 bases between them. As DNA, the CDR3 is TGTGCCAGCAGCGAAGGGACATTTAGCACAGATACGCAGTATTTT. This sequence encodes CASSEGTFSTDTQYF.

This sequence joins TRBV2 and TRBJ2-1, with 7 bases identical to TRBD1. This CDR3 is built from 19 residues. The germline gives CDR1 SNHLY, CDR2 FYNNEI. The V segment lost 6 bases and the J segment 6 bases; nucleotides outside the gene matches: 23. CDR3: CASSDLGAGGDSFFNEQFF. CDR3 coding DNA: TGTGCCAGCAGCGACTTGGGGGCTGGTGGGGACAGCTTCTTCAATGAGCAGTTCTTC.

This clone was counted once. The chain links TRBV4-3 to TRBJ2-6; perhaps TRBD2 as D (7 bases). Germline V CDR1 and CDR2: LGHNA, YSLEER. Between the trimmed V and J ends, which lost 0 bases and 4 bases, there was a span of 10 bases. The CDR3 extends over 16 amino acids. CDR3 protein: CASSQERGRGANVLTF. In nucleotides, the CDR3 is TGCGCCAGCAGCCAAGAGCGGGGGCGAGGGGCCAACGTCCTGACTTTC.

The chain joins TRBV5-6 to TRBJ1-4, with 7 positions matching TRBD1. The CDR3 sequence is 17 residues long. The V segment lost 0 bases and the J segment 7 bases; nucleotides outside the gene matches: 12. Germline CDR1 is SGHDT and CDR2 is YYEEEE. CDR3 in DNA: TGTGCCAGCAGCTTGGGAACCACAGGGGCCTCTAGTGAAAAACTGTTTTTT. This encodes CASSLGTTGASSEKLFF.

This clone was detected only once. The CDR3: CASSNWVKSSGANVLTF. For the CDR3, the DNA is TGTGCCAGCAGCAATTGGGTCAAGAGCTCTGGGGCCAACGTCCTGACTTTC. This chain links TRBV21-1 with TRBJ2-6. TRBV21-1 is a listed pseudogene. The CDR3 consists of 17 residues.

The chain employs TRBV29-1 and TRBJ1-3; tentative D call: TRBD1 (5 bases). The V gene's germline CDR1 is SQVTM and CDR2 ANQGSEA. Trimming left V 0 bases short and J 0 bases short, with 12 bases between. CDR3 size: 16 residues. In DNA, the CDR3 is TGCAGCGTTGAAGACCGACAGCCCCGCTCTGGAAACACCATATATTTT. Translation gives CSVEDRQPRSGNTIYF.

The chain has TRBV2 and TRBJ2-7; D gene uncertain. Germline V gives CDR1 SNHLY, CDR2 FYNNEI. The V end was cut by 2 bases, the J end by 5 bases, with 16 bases between. The CDR3 has 15 amino acids. The CDR3 is CASSESVGRRHEQYF. The CDR3 coding sequence is TGTGCCAGCAGTGAATCGGTCGGACGGCGGCACGAGCAGTACTTC.

The chain carries TRBV18 and TRBJ1-5; tentative D call: TRBD1 (5 bases). CDR1 and CDR2 (germline): KGHSH, LQKENI. Between the trimmed V and J ends, which lost 2 bases and 4 bases, there was a span of 15 bases. The CDR3 consists of 16 residues. In nucleotides, the CDR3 is TGTGCCAGCTCACCATACGACAGAAATTCTAATCAGCCCCAGCATTTT. Residues: CASSPYDRNSNQPQHF.

The J gene is TRBJ2-5, the V gene TRBV6-6; D is unclear. V was clipped by 6 bases and J by 1 base, with 3 bases between them. CDR3 length: 11 amino acids. Germline CDR1 MNHNY, CDR2 SVGAGI (reference sequence). The CDR3 coding sequence is TGTGCCAGCAGACTCCAAGAGACCCAGTACTTC. The encoded protein is CASRLQETQYF.

The rearrangement uses TRBV7-9 and TRBJ2-3, with D perhaps TRBD1 (6 bases). Trimming stripped 10 bases from V and 0 bases from J, with 20 bases between. This CDR3 comprises 16 residues. Germline V gives CDR1 SEHNR, CDR2 FQNEAQ (reference sequence). The CDR3 loop reads CAIDGLGTLSTDTQYF. As DNA, the CDR3 is TGTGCCATTGACGGGCTCGGGACACTTAGCACAGATACGCAGTATTTT. The complete variable domain, with remaining parts taken from reference TRBV7-9 and TRBJ2-3, reads DTGVSQNPRHKITKRGQNVTFRCDPISEHNRLYWYRQTLGQGPEFLTYFQNEAQLEKSRLLSDRFSAERPKGSFSTLEIQRTEQGDSAMYLCAIDGLGTLSTDTQYFGPGTRLTVL.

The CDR3 DNA reads as TGCGCCAGCACTGGCGGGACTACGAACACCGGGGAGCTGTTTTTT. Protein sequence: CASTGGTTNTGELFF. The V and J genes are TRBV10-2 and TRBJ2-2; 7 bases fit TRBD2. Germline CDR1 WSHSY, CDR2 SAAADI. This CDR3 comprises 15 residues. Trimming took 7 bases from V and 0 from J; bases not matched to a gene: 5.

The chain employs TRBV27 and TRBJ2-2; D might be TRBD1 (6 bases). The germline gives CDR1 MNHEY, CDR2 SMNVEV (reference sequence). CDR3 length: 15 residues. The V end lost 4 bases, the J end lost 0 bases, and 9 bases lay between the germline ends. The CDR3 DNA is TGTGCCAGCAGTTGGGACACCCCGAACACCGGGGAGCTGTTTTTT. It is translated as CASSWDTPNTGELFF.

The chain joins TRBV7-9 to TRBJ2-7; 10 nucleotides align to TRBD2. V gave up 3 bases and J gave up 6 bases; unmatched junction bases: 2. The CDR3 loop spans 13 amino acids. Germline CDR1 SEHNR, CDR2 FQNEAQ (reference sequence). The CDR3 region is CASSFTSGIEQYF. Written as DNA, the CDR3 is TGTGCCAGCAGCTTTACTAGCGGGATCGAGCAGTACTTC.

The J gene is TRBJ2-7, the V gene TRBV28; possibly TRBD1 for D (6 bases). Deletions cut 3 bases from V and 4 bases from J, with 19 bases between. In germline, CDR1 is MDHEN, CDR2 SYDVKM. The CDR3 extends over 16 amino acids. The CDR3: CASSFRVGFQGYEQYF. CDR3 DNA: TGTGCCAGCAGTTTTCGAGTGGGGTTCCAGGGGTACGAGCAGTACTTC.

The rearrangement uses TRBV4-2 and TRBJ2-7, with unresolved D. Per germline, CDR1 LGHNA and CDR2 YNFKEQ. This CDR3 is built from 13 residues. Trimming cost V 5 bases and J 4 bases, with 12 bases left between them. The CDR3 region is CASSSGFAYEQYF. The CDR3 DNA follows: TGTGCCAGCAGCTCCGGGTTTGCTTACGAGCAGTACTTC.

The V and J genes are TRBV6-6 and TRBJ2-1; maybe TRBD2 (5 bases). Germline CDR1 is MNHNY and CDR2 is SVGAGI (reference sequence). The CDR3 has 14 residues. V was clipped by 0 bases and J by 7 bases, with 10 bases between them. The DNA of the CDR3 is TGTGCCAGCAGTTACTCGAGGGTGGGGAATGAGCAGTTCTTC. Amino acid sequence: CASSYSRVGNEQFF.

The chain combines TRBV10-3 with TRBJ2-5; D gene unclear. V lost 0 bases and J lost 4, with 9 bases in between. The CDR3 has 14 amino acids. CDR1 is ENHRY, CDR2 SYGVKD, per germline. The CDR3 loop is CAISESDEGETQYF. As DNA, the CDR3 is TGTGCCATCAGTGAGTCGGACGAAGGAGAGACCCAGTACTTC.

Worth noting for this clone: The sample holds other DNA sequences that translate to the same CDR3. The chain carries TRBV10-3 and TRBJ1-2, with D unclear. The CDR3 consists of 14 residues. Trimming removed 0 bases at V and 1 base at J, with 6 bases between. Germline V gene lookup returns CDR1 ENHRY and CDR2 SYGVKD. CDR3 DNA: TGTGCCATCAGTGAGTCGCCCAGTAACTATGGCTACACCTTC. Protein product: CAISESPSNYGYTF.

The genes are TRBV11-2 and TRBJ2-3, with D hard to call. This CDR3 has 16 amino acids. Per germline, CDR1 SGHAT and CDR2 FQNNGV. Trimming removed 4 bases from V and 2 bases from J, with 16 bases in between. The CDR3 nucleotides read TGTGCCAGCAGCTCCGTACCGCAGAGCCTCACAGATACGCAGTATTTT. This gives the protein CASSSVPQSLTDTQYF.

The chain links TRBV27 to TRBJ1-2; 8 nucleotides match TRBD1. J gave up 2 bases and V 7 bases, and 12 bases lay outside the gene matches. From germline, CDR1 is MNHEY and CDR2 SMNVEV (reference sequence). This CDR3 spans 16 amino acids. The chain's CDR3 is CASTSLNDRGNYGYTF. The CDR3 DNA reads TGTGCCAGCACGAGCCTAAACGACAGGGGAAACTATGGCTACACCTTC.

The V gene is TRBV28, the J gene TRBJ2-3, with TRBD1 identical over 10 bases. Germline trimming cut 4 bases from V and 7 bases from J; bases unmatched to any gene: 11. Germline V lookup: CDR1 MDHEN, CDR2 SYDVKM. The CDR3 is made up of 16 amino acids. The CDR3 DNA is TGTGCCAGCAGTTCATCCGGGACAGGGGACTATCATACGCAGTATTTT. This encodes CASSSSGTGDYHTQYF.

As concerns this clone: At the DNA level, this CDR3 is encoded by other sequences in the same sample as well. The rearrangement links TRBV27 to TRBJ2-7; 8 nucleotides line up with TRBD1. Per germline, CDR1 MNHEY and CDR2 SMNVEV (reference sequence). CDR3 length equals 14 residues. Trimming cost V 3 bases and J 3 bases; bases outside gene matches: 4. The CDR3: CASSLADRVYEQYF. The CDR3 bases are TGTGCCAGCAGTTTGGCGGACAGGGTCTACGAGCAGTACTTC.

This clone is a singleton in its sample. The V call is TRBV6-6, the J call TRBJ2-7; perhaps TRBD1 as D (6 bases). Looked up from germline, CDR1 is MNHNY and CDR2 is SVGAGI (reference sequence). CDR3 size: 14 residues. With 5 bases removed from V and 5 bases from J, the gap between germline ends came to 16 bases. CDR3 sequence: CASSTWTEPHEQYF. The CDR3 region has the DNA TGTGCCAGCAGTACGTGGACAGAGCCACACGAGCAGTACTTC.